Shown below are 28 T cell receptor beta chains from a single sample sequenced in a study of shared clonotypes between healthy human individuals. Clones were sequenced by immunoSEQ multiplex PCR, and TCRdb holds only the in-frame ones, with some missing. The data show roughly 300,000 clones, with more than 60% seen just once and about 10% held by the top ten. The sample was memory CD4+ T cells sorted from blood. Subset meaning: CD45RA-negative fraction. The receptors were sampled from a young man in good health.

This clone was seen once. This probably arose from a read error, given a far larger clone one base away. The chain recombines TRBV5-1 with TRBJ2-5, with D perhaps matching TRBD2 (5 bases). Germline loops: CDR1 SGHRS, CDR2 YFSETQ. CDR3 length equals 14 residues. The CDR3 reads CSSSFREYQETQYF. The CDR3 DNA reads TGCTCCAGCAGCTTTCGGGAATACCAAGAGACCCAGTACTTC.

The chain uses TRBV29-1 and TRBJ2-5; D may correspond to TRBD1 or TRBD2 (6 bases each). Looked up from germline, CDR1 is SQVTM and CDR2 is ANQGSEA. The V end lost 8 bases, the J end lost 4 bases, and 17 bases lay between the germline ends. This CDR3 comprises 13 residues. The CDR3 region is CSPMDSGSETQYF. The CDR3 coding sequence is TGCAGCCCTATGGACAGCGGGTCAGAGACCCAGTACTTC. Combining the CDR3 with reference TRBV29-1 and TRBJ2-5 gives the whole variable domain SAVISQKPSRDICQRGTSLTIQCQVDSQVTMMFWYRQQPGQSLTLIATANQGSEATYESGFVIDKFPISRPNLTFSTLTVSNMSPEDSSIYLCSPMDSGSETQYFGPGTRLLVL.

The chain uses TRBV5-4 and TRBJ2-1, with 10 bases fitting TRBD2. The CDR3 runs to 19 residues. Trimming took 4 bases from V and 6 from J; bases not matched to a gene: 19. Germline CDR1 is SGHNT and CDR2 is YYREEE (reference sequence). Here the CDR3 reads CASSPGGALAGVSSNEQFF. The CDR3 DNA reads TGTGCCAGCAGCCCGGGGGGTGCTCTAGCGGGAGTGTCGAGCAATGAGCAGTTCTTC.

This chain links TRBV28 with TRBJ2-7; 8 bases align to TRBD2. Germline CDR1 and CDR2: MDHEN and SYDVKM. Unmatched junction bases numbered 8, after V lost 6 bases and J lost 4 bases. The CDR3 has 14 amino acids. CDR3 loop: CASRDRTSRYEQYF. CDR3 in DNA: TGTGCCAGCAGAGACCGGACTAGCCGATACGAGCAGTACTTC.

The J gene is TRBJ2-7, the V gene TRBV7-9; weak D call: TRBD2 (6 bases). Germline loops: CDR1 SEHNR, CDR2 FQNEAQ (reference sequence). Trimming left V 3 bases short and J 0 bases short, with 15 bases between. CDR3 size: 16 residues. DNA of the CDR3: TGTGCCAGCAGCTTGGGGCCGACAGCGGGCTCCTACGAGCAGTACTTC. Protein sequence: CASSLGPTAGSYEQYF. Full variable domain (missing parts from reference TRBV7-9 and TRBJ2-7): DTGVSQNPRHKITKRGQNVTFRCDPISEHNRLYWYRQTLGQGPEFLTYFQNEAQLEKSRLLSDRFSAERPKGSFSTLEIQRTEQGDSAMYLCASSLGPTAGSYEQYFGPGTRLTVT.

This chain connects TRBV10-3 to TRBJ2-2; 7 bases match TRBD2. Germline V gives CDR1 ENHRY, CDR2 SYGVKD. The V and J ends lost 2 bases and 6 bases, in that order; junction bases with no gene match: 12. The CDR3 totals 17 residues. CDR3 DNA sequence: TGTGCCATCAGTGAGCCGCTGACTAGCTCGGAGGCCGGGGAGCTGTTTTTT. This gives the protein CAISEPLTSSEAGELFF.

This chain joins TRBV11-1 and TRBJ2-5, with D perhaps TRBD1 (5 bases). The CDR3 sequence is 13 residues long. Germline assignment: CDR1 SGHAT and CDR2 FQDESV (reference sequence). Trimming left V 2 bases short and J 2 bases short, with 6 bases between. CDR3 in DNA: TGTGCCAGCAGCTTACAGGGACAAGAGACCCAGTACTTC. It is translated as CASSLQGQETQYF.

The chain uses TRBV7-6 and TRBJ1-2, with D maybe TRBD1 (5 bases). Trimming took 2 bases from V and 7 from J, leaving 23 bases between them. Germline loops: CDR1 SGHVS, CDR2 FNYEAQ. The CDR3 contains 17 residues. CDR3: CASSLSTQDGTCSGYTF. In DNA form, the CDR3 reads TGTGCCAGCAGCTTATCTACCCAGGATGGGACCTGTAGTGGCTACACCTTC.

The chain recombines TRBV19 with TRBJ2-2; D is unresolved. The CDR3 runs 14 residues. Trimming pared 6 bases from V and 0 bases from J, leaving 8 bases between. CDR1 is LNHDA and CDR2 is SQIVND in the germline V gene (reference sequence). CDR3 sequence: CASRVSANTGELFF. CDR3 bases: TGTGCCAGTAGGGTCTCTGCGAACACCGGGGAGCTGTTTTTT.

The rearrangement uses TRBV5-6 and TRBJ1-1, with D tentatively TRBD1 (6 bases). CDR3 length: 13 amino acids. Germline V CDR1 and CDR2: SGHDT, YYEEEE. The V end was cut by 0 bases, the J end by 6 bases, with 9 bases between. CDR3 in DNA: TGTGCCAGCAGCTTGGACAGGGTCCCTGAAGCTTTCTTT. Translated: CASSLDRVPEAFF.

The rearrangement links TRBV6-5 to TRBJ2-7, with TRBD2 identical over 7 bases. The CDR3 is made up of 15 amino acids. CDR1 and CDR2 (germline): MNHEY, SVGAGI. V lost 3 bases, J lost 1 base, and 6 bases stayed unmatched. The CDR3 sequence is CASSYLGRESYEQYF. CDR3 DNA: TGTGCCAGCAGTTATCTAGGGCGGGAGTCCTACGAGCAGTACTTC.

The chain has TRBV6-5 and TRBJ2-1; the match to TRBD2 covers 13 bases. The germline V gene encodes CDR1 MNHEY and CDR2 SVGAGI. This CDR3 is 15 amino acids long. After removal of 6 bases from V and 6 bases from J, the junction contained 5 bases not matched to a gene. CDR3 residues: CASRRGLAGVNEQFF. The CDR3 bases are TGTGCCAGCAGACGAGGACTAGCGGGGGTCAATGAGCAGTTCTTC.

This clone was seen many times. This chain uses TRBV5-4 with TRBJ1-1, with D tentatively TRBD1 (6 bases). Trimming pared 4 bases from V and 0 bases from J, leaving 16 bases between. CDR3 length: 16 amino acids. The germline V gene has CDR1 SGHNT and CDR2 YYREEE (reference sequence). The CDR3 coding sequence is TGTGCCAGCAGCCCTTCGACAGGACGTTTGAACACTGAAGCTTTCTTT. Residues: CASSPSTGRLNTEAFF. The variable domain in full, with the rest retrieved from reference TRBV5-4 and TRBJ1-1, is ETGVTQSPTHLIKTRGQQVTLRCSSQSGHNTVSWYQQALGQGPQFIFQYYREEENGRGNFPPRFSGLQFPNYSSELNVNALELDDSALYLCASSPSTGRLNTEAFFGQGTRLTVV.

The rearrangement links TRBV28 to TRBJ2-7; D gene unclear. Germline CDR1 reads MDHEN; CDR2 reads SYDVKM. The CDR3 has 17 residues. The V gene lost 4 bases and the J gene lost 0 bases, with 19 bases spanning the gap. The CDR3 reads CASSSDGVGSYSYEQYF. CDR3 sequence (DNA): TGTGCCAGCAGTTCCGATGGAGTCGGCAGTTACTCCTACGAGCAGTACTTC. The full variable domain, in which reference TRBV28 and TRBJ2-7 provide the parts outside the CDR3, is DVKVTQSSRYLVKRTGEKVFLECVQDMDHENMFWYRQDPGLGLRLIYFSYDVKMKEKGDIPEGYSVSREKKERFSLILESASTNQTSMYLCASSSDGVGSYSYEQYFGPGTRLTVT.

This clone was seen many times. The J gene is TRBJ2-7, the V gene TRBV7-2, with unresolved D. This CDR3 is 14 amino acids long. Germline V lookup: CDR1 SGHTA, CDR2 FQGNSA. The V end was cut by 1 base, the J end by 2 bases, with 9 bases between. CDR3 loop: CASSLEQWAYEQYF. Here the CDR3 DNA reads TGTGCCAGCAGCTTAGAGCAGTGGGCCTACGAGCAGTACTTC.

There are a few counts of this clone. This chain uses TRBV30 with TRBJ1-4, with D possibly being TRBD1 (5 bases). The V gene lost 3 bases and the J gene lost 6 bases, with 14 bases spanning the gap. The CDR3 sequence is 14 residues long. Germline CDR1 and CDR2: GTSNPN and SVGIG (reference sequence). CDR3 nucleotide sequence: TGTGCCTGGAGACCGTGGGGGGTTGATGAAAAACTGTTTTTT. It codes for CAWRPWGVDEKLFF.

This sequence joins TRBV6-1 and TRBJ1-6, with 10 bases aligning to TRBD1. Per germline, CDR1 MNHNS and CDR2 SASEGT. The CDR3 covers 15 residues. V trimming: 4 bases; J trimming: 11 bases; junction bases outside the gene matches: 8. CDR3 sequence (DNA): TGTGCCAGCAGTGGTACTAGGACAGGGGGGACACCCCTCCACTTT. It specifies CASSGTRTGGTPLHF.

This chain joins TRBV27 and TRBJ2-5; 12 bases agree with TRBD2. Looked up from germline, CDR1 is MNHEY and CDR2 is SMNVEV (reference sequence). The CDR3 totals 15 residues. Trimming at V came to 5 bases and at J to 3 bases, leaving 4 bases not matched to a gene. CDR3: CASSSLAGGKETQYF. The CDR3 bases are TGTGCCAGCAGTAGCCTAGCGGGAGGGAAAGAGACCCAGTACTTC.

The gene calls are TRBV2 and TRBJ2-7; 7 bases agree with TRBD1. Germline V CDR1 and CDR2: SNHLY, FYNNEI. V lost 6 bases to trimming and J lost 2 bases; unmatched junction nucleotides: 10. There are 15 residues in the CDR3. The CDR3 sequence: CASRDLGGTAYEQYF. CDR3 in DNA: TGTGCCAGCAGGGACCTCGGTGGGACAGCCTACGAGCAGTACTTC.

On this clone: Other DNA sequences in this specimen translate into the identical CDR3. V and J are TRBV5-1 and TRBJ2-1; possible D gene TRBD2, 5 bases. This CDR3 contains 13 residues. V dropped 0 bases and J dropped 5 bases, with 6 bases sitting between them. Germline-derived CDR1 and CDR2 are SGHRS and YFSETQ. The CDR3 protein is CASSLGGDNEQFF. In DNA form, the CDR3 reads TGCGCCAGCAGCTTGGGGGGAGACAATGAGCAGTTCTTC.

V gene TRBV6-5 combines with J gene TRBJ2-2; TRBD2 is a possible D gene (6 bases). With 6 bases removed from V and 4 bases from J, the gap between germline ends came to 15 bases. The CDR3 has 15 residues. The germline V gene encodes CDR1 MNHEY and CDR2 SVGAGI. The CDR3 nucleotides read TGTGCCAGCAGGCGGGCCCTGGGGGGCACCGGGGAGCTGTTTTTT. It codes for CASRRALGGTGELFF.

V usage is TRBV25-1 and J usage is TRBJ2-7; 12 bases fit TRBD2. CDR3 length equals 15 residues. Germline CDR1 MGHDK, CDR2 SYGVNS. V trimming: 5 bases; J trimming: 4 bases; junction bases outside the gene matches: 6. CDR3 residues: CASSFSTSGRYEQYF. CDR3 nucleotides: TGTGCCAGCAGTTTTTCAACTAGCGGGAGGTACGAGCAGTACTTC.

CDR3 DNA: TGCGCCAGCAGCCAAGTTTTGGGGGTAGCCAAAAACATTCAGTACTTC. This encodes CASSQVLGVAKNIQYF. The J gene is TRBJ2-4, the V gene TRBV4-3, with D possibly called TRBD1 or TRBD2 (5 bases each). This CDR3 comprises 16 residues. Trimming shortened V by 1 base and J by 0 bases, and 10 bases separated the two germline ends. Per the germline V gene, CDR1 is LGHNA and CDR2 is YSLEER.

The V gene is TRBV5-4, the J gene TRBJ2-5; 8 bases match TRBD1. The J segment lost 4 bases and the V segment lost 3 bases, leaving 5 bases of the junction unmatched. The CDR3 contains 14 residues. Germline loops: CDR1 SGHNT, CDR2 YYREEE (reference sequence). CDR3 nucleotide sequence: TGTGCCAGCAGCTCGGCCAGGGGGCCAGAGACCCAGTACTTC. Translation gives CASSSARGPETQYF.

The DNA for the CDR3 is TGTGCCAGCAGACCTGCCGAACGGGCGCTCGAGCAGTTCTTC. Amino acid sequence: CASRPAERALEQFF. J is TRBJ2-1 and V is TRBV6-1, with unresolved D. Germline V gene data show CDR1 as MNHNS and CDR2 as SASEGT. The CDR3 runs 14 residues. V shed 6 bases and J shed 10 bases, with 19 bases lying between them.

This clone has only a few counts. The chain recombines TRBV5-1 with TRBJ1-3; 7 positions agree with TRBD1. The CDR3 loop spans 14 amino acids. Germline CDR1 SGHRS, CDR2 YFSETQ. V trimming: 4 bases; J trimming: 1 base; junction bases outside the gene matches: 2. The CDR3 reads CASSDRVSGNTIYF. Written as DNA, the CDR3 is TGCGCCAGCAGCGACAGGGTGTCTGGAAACACCATATATTTT.

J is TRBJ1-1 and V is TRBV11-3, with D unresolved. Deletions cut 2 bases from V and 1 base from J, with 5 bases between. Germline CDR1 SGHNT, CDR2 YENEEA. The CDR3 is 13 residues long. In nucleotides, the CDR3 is TGTGCCAGCAGCTTAATCGGGAACACTGAAGCTTTCTTT. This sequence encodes CASSLIGNTEAFF.

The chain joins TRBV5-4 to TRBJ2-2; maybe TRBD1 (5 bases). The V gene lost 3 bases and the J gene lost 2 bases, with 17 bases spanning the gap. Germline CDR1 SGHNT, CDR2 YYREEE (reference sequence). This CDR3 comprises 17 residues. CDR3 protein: CASSSGQGIINTGELFF. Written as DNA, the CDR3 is TGTGCCAGCAGCTCGGGTCAGGGAATAATAAACACCGGGGAGCTGTTTTTT.